The next 17 T cell receptor beta chains were all read from a single sample in a study of OX40 agonist ivuxolimab in advanced cancers. TCRdb's copy holds only in-frame clones and misses some; the assay was immunoSEQ multiplex PCR. The sample lists tens of thousands of clones; 88% were seen once. Source: CD4+ or CD8+ T cells sorted from blood, taken in a trial of the OX40 agonist ivuxolimab. These receptors came from an adult with an advanced solid tumor such as melanoma, head and neck, liver or kidney cancer.

This chain joins TRBV9 and TRBJ2-4; the D gene is possibly TRBD2 (6 bases). The germline gives CDR1 SGDLS, CDR2 YYNGEE. The CDR3 contains 15 residues. V gave up 3 bases and J gave up 2 bases, with 12 bases separating them. CDR3: CASSGSGGTKNIQYF. In DNA form, the CDR3 reads TGTGCCAGCAGCGGTTCCGGGGGTACCAAAAACATTCAGTACTTC.

The V gene is TRBV6-1, the J gene TRBJ1-5, with 8 bases fitting TRBD1. The CDR3 is made up of 15 amino acids. With V trimmed by 0 bases and J by 6 bases, 4 bases remained unmatched. Per germline, CDR1 MNHNS and CDR2 SASEGT. This chain's CDR3 is CASSEAPTGGQPQHF. CDR3 nucleotide sequence: TGTGCCAGCAGTGAAGCTCCTACAGGGGGTCAGCCCCAGCATTTT.

CDR3 amino acids: CASSTLLNEQFF. The CDR3, as DNA: TGTGCCAGCAGTACCCTTCTAAATGAGCAGTTCTTC. The chain links TRBV6-5 to TRBJ2-1; the D is unclear. The V end lost 5 bases, the J end lost 7 bases, and 9 bases lay between the germline ends. CDR1 and CDR2 (germline): MNHEY, SVGAGI. This CDR3 is built from 12 residues.

This clone is a singleton in its sample. The chain recombines TRBV28 with TRBJ1-1; D call uncertain. CDR1 is MDHEN and CDR2 is SYDVKM in the germline V gene. This CDR3 is built from 12 residues. V lost 10 bases to trimming and J lost 1 base, with 10 bases between them. The CDR3 loop is CATLRENTEAFF. The CDR3 DNA follows: TGTGCCACCCTTCGGGAGAACACTGAAGCTTTCTTT. Full variable domain (missing parts from reference TRBV28 and TRBJ1-1): DVKVTQSSRYLVKRTGEKVFLECVQDMDHENMFWYRQDPGLGLRLIYFSYDVKMKEKGDIPEGYSVSREKKERFSLILESASTNQTSMYLCATLRENTEAFFGQGTRLTVV.

The genes are TRBV11-3 and TRBJ2-5; a possible D gene is TRBD1 (5 bases). Germline V gene sequence: CDR1 SGHNT, CDR2 YENEEA. Trimming took off 2 bases at V and 5 bases at J, with 9 bases between the two ends. The CDR3 length is 13 residues. The CDR3 region has the DNA TGTGCCAGCAGCTTATTTCAGGGTGAGACCCAGTACTTC. It specifies CASSLFQGETQYF.

This sequence joins TRBV19 and TRBJ2-2; 8 bases align to TRBD2. Unmatched junction bases numbered 7, after V lost 7 bases and J lost 0 bases. Germline CDR1 and CDR2: LNHDA and SQIVND (reference sequence). This CDR3 contains 16 residues. This chain's CDR3 is CASKTRAGANTGELFF. CDR3 nucleotides: TGTGCCAGTAAGACCCGAGCGGGGGCGAACACCGGGGAGCTGTTTTTT.

The V call is TRBV7-9, the J call TRBJ2-5; no reliable D call. Germline V gives CDR1 SEHNR, CDR2 FQNEAQ (reference sequence). This CDR3 is 15 amino acids long. The V and J ends lost 5 bases and 1 base respectively, with 14 bases between them. CDR3 coding DNA: TGTGCCAGCAGCCCCCGAGGAGCAGTCCAAGAGACCCAGTACTTC. This sequence encodes CASSPRGAVQETQYF.

This clone has more than one count but fewer than ten. In the same sample, other DNA sequences code for this CDR3. V is TRBV9 and J is TRBJ2-1; D is unclear. CDR1 and CDR2 from the germline V gene are SGDLS and YYNGEE. The CDR3 loop spans 16 amino acids. The V gene lost 0 bases and the J gene lost 0 bases, with 10 bases spanning the gap. CDR3 coding DNA: TGTGCCAGCAGCGTAGATCGGCAGCACTCCTACAATGAGCAGTTCTTC. Translating gives CASSVDRQHSYNEQFF.

This rearrangement joins TRBV29-1 to TRBJ1-1; D is ambiguous. With 5 bases removed from V and 1 base from J, the gap between germline ends came to 5 bases. The CDR3 has 11 amino acids. CDR1 SQVTM and CDR2 ANQGSEA come from the germline V gene. CDR3 nucleotide sequence: TGCAGCGTTCTGGGGAACACTGAAGCTTTCTTT. It codes for CSVLGNTEAFF.

The chain recombines TRBV5-1 with TRBJ2-1; TRBD1 matches 11 bases. The V segment lost 4 bases and the J segment 6 bases; nucleotides outside the gene matches: 3. The CDR3 spans 14 residues. CDR1 and CDR2 from the germline V gene are SGHRS and YFSETQ. For the CDR3, the DNA is TGCGCCAGCAGCAGGGACAGGGGGTCCAATGAGCAGTTCTTC. Translation: CASSRDRGSNEQFF.

The CDR3 DNA sequence: TGTGCCAGCAGTTTAAGGGGAACAGGACTATCCTACGAGCAGTACTTC. Translated, it gives CASSLRGTGLSYEQYF. This rearrangement joins TRBV27 to TRBJ2-7; a possible D gene is TRBD2 (6 bases). Trimming removed 2 bases from V and 1 base from J, with 15 bases in between. The CDR3 is 16 residues long. Germline V gene data show CDR1 as MNHEY and CDR2 as SMNVEV (reference sequence).

V and J are TRBV28 and TRBJ2-3; 13 nucleotides agree with TRBD2. From germline, CDR1 is MDHEN and CDR2 SYDVKM. Unmatched junction bases numbered 2, after V lost 8 bases and J lost 3 bases. CDR3 size: 14 residues. The CDR3 region is CASRTSGSTDTQYF. The CDR3 DNA reads TGTGCCAGCCGGACTAGCGGGAGTACAGATACGCAGTATTTT.

The CDR3 DNA reads as TGCGCCAGCAGCTTGACAGGCCCCTCCGGAAACACCATATATTTT. The encoded protein is CASSLTGPSGNTIYF. V and J are TRBV5-1 and TRBJ1-3; D perhaps matches TRBD1 (5 bases). The length of the CDR3 is 15 residues. Trimming removed 1 base from V and 4 bases from J, with 12 bases in between. Germline-derived CDR1 and CDR2 are SGHRS and YFSETQ. Complete variable domain (other parts from reference TRBV5-1 and TRBJ1-3): KAGVTQTPRYLIKTRGQQVTLSCSPISGHRSVSWYQQTPGQGLQFLFEYFSETQRNKGNFPGRFSGRQFSNSRSEMNVSTLELGDSALYLCASSLTGPSGNTIYFGEGSWLTVV.

The chain is built from TRBV4-2 and TRBJ1-2; 9 bases align to TRBD1. The length of the CDR3 is 16 residues. J was trimmed by 4 bases and V by 3 bases; bases with no gene match: 9. CDR1 LGHNA and CDR2 YNFKEQ come from the germline V gene. The CDR3 sequence is CASSQGRTGEFYGYTF. Written as DNA, the CDR3 is TGTGCCAGCAGCCAGGGACGGACAGGGGAGTTCTATGGCTACACCTTC.

This clone was observed a single time. V gene TRBV7-9 combines with J gene TRBJ1-1; maybe TRBD1 (6 bases). Germline V lookup: CDR1 SEHNR, CDR2 FQNEAQ (reference sequence). Trimming removed 2 bases at V and 3 bases at J, with 19 bases between. The CDR3 is 17 residues long. CDR3 amino acids: CASSLLVGEGGYTEAFF. In DNA form, the CDR3 reads TGTGCCAGCAGCTTATTGGTAGGGGAAGGGGGGTACACTGAAGCTTTCTTT.

The CDR3 DNA follows: TGCAGCATTTCGACAGGGGGCGCGGGTGGAAACACCATATATTTT. It encodes CSISTGGAGGNTIYF. The chain couples TRBV29-1 to TRBJ1-3, with 10 bases identical to TRBD1. This CDR3 has 15 amino acids. V shed 8 bases and J 3 bases; nucleotides not matched to a gene: 10. The germline CDR1 and CDR2 sequences are SQVTM and ANQGSEA.

The rearrangement uses TRBV18 and TRBJ2-5; TRBD2 might be the D (5 bases). Trimming pared 3 bases from V and 5 bases from J, leaving 10 bases between. CDR3 length equals 13 residues. The germline V gene encodes CDR1 KGHSH and CDR2 LQKENI. The CDR3 coding sequence is TGTGCCAGCTCACCGATAAGAGGGGAGACCCAGTACTTC. Translation gives CASSPIRGETQYF.